A selection of T cell receptor beta chains follows, all from one sample in a study of T cell responses to AZD1222 COVID-19 vaccine. Sequencing was performed with immunoSEQ multiplex PCR; in TCRdb, only in-frame clones are kept and a portion is missing. The sample has about 70,000 clones; more than 75% are singletons. Sequenced material: peripheral blood, taken 28 days after the second dose of the MenACWY control vaccine. The origin of the receptors is an adult who received the MenACWY meningococcal vaccine as a control. Each CDR3 is given with its conserved first and last residue. The order of the fields is CDR3 DNA, CDR3 protein, J gene, D gene, clone size, V gene. D genes are given only for firm matches. Some rows mark clone size as missing; the rest say once, few, many or name a class of expanded clone.

cdr3_nt: TGTGCCAGCACCTTAATGAACACCGGGGAGCTGTTTTTT
cdr3_aa: CASTLMNTGELFF
j_call: TRBJ2-2
d_call: .
clone_size: .
v_call: TRBV6-5

cdr3_nt: TGTGCCTGGAGCCGCGGGGTAGCGGGAAATGAGCAGTTCTTC
cdr3_aa: CAWSRGVAGNEQFF
j_call: TRBJ2-1
d_call: TRBD2
clone_size: .
v_call: TRBV30

cdr3_nt: TGTGCCAGCAGTCCCCGGACAGGGTTGGAGACCCAGTACTTC
cdr3_aa: CASSPRTGLETQYF
j_call: TRBJ2-5
d_call: TRBD1
clone_size: .
v_call: TRBV25-1

cdr3_nt: TGTGCCAGCAGCCTCGGACAGGGGTTAAGAGAAAAACTGTTTTTT
cdr3_aa: CASSLGQGLREKLFF
j_call: TRBJ1-4
d_call: TRBD1
clone_size: .
v_call: TRBV7-8

cdr3_nt: TGTGCCACCAGTGGGGGGAGGGGCGTTCTGGATGAAAAACTGTTTTTT
cdr3_aa: CATSGGRGVLDEKLFF
j_call: TRBJ1-4
d_call: .
clone_size: .
v_call: TRBV24-1

cdr3_nt: TGTGCCAGCGCGGGATTCACAGGGAGCAATCAGCCCCAGCATTTT
cdr3_aa: CASAGFTGSNQPQHF
j_call: TRBJ1-5
d_call: .
clone_size: .
v_call: TRBV2

cdr3_nt: TGTGCCAGCAGCTCGACAGGATTTCTCAACGAGCAGTACTTC
cdr3_aa: CASSSTGFLNEQYF
j_call: TRBJ2-7
d_call: .
clone_size: .
v_call: TRBV11-2

cdr3_nt: TGCAGCGCTTGGGGTGGTGGCTACACCTTC
cdr3_aa: CSAWGGGYTF
j_call: TRBJ1-2
d_call: .
clone_size: .
v_call: TRBV29-1

cdr3_nt: TGTGCCATCAGTGACTCTAGCGGGAGGGGTTACGAGCAGTACTTC
cdr3_aa: CAISDSSGRGYEQYF
j_call: TRBJ2-7
d_call: TRBD2
clone_size: .
v_call: TRBV10-3

cdr3_nt: TGTGCCAGCAGAACGGGACAGGGTTCCCCCTACGAGCAGTACTTC
cdr3_aa: CASRTGQGSPYEQYF
j_call: TRBJ2-7
d_call: TRBD1
clone_size: .
v_call: TRBV28

cdr3_nt: TGTGCCAGCTCAGTCGCCGGGCAGGGCACAGATACGCAGTATTTT
cdr3_aa: CASSVAGQGTDTQYF
j_call: TRBJ2-3
d_call: .
clone_size: .
v_call: TRBV18

cdr3_nt: TGTGCCAGTAGTATTCGGGGGACAGGGGGACAGCCCCAGCATTTT
cdr3_aa: CASSIRGTGGQPQHF
j_call: TRBJ1-5
d_call: TRBD1
clone_size: .
v_call: TRBV19

cdr3_nt: TGTGCCAGCAGCTTAGACGCCTACCCGGCGGCTGAAGCTTTCTTT
cdr3_aa: CASSLDAYPAAEAFF
j_call: TRBJ1-1
d_call: .
clone_size: .
v_call: TRBV7-9

cdr3_nt: TGCGCCAGCAGTGATCGACAGGGCTTGGACACTGAAGCTTTCTTT
cdr3_aa: CASSDRQGLDTEAFF
j_call: TRBJ1-1
d_call: TRBD1
clone_size: once
v_call: TRBV10-1

cdr3_nt: TGTGCCAGCAGCGGCAGGGTGCGCACTGAAGCTTTCTTT
cdr3_aa: CASSGRVRTEAFF
j_call: TRBJ1-1
d_call: .
clone_size: .
v_call: TRBV4-2

cdr3_nt: TGCGCCAGCAGCCGAGCGGGCACAGATACGCAGTATTTT
cdr3_aa: CASSRAGTDTQYF
j_call: TRBJ2-3
d_call: .
clone_size: once
v_call: TRBV4-3

cdr3_nt: TGTGCCAGCATGACGGACAGGCTCACTGAAGCTTTCTTT
cdr3_aa: CASMTDRLTEAFF
j_call: TRBJ1-1
d_call: TRBD1
clone_size: .
v_call: TRBV28

cdr3_nt: TGTGCCAGCAGCTTTGGGACTAGCAGCTACGAGCAGTACTTC
cdr3_aa: CASSFGTSSYEQYF
j_call: TRBJ2-7
d_call: TRBD2
clone_size: once
v_call: TRBV5-5

cdr3_nt: TGTGCCAGTAGCCTACAGGGGGCAAGGAGCGAGCAGTACTTC
cdr3_aa: CASSLQGARSEQYF
j_call: TRBJ2-7
d_call: TRBD1
clone_size: .
v_call: TRBV19

cdr3_nt: TGTGCCAGCAGCCGTCTAGCGGGATCTACCTACGAGCAGTACTTC
cdr3_aa: CASSRLAGSTYEQYF
j_call: TRBJ2-7
d_call: TRBD2
clone_size: once
v_call: TRBV7-2

cdr3_nt: TGCGCCAGCAGAATAGATGGGGACTATGGCTACACCTTC
cdr3_aa: CASRIDGDYGYTF
j_call: TRBJ1-2
d_call: .
clone_size: .
v_call: TRBV5-1

cdr3_nt: TGTGCCAGCAGCCCCGTGACAGAGGGCAGCTACACCTTC
cdr3_aa: CASSPVTEGSYTF
j_call: TRBJ1-2
d_call: .
clone_size: .
v_call: TRBV7-8

cdr3_nt: TGTGCCAGCAGCCCTAGTGAGGGGGCTGAAGCTTTCTTT
cdr3_aa: CASSPSEGAEAFF
j_call: TRBJ1-1
d_call: .
clone_size: .
v_call: TRBV7-7

cdr3_nt: TGTGCCACCAGCAGACAGAGGCGGGACGAGCAGTACTTC
cdr3_aa: CATSRQRRDEQYF
j_call: TRBJ2-7
d_call: .
clone_size: few
v_call: TRBV15